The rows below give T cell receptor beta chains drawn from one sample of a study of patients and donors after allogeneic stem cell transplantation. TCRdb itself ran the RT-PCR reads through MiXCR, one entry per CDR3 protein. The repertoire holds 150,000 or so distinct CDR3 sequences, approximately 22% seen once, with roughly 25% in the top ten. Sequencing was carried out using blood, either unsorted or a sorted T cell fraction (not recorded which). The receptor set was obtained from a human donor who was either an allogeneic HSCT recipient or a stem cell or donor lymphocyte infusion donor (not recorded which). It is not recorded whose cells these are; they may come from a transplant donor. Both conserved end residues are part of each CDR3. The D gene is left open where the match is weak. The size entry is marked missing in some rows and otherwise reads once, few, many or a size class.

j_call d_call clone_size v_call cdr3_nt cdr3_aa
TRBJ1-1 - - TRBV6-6 TGTGCCAGCAGTAACAGGGTAGATTCGGAAGCTTTCTTT CASSNRVDSEAFF
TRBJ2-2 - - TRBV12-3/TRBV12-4 TGTGCCAGCAGTCTACAGGGCCACGGGGAGCTGTTTTTT CASSLQGHGELFF
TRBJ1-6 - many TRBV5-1 TGCGCCAGCAGCTCCGAGACAGCATCACCCCTCCACTTT CASSSETASPLHF
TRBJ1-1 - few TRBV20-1 TGCAGTGCTAGACCCGTGGAGCTAAACACTGAAGCTTTCTTT CSARPVELNTEAFF
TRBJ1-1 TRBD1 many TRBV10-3 TGTGCCATCAGACAGGGGGCGGGCACTGAAGCTTTCTTT CAIRQGAGTEAFF
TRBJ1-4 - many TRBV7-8 TGTGCCAGCAGCTTAAGTTCAGACAGGAATGAAAAACTGTTTTTT CASSLSSDRNEKLFF
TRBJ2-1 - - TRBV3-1 TGTGCCAGCAGCCAGTCGGACAAGAGAGACAATGAGCAGTTCTTC CASSQSDKRDNEQFF
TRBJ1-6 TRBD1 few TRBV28 TGTGCCAGCAGTTTTTACCGTTATGGGGACAGGGCATGGGAATTT CASSFYRYGDRAWEF
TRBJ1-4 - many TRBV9 TGTGCCAGCAGCGCCGTATCCCAGGGGAAACTGTTTTTT CASSAVSQGKLFF
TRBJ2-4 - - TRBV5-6 TGTGCCAGCAGCTTGATATTAGGGGGTGCCAAAAACATTCAGTACTTC CASSLILGGAKNIQYF
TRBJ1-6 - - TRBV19 TGTGCCAGTAGTATCAAGGACAACTCAAATTCACCCCTCCACTTT CASSIKDNSNSPLHF
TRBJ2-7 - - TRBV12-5 TGTGCTAGTGGTTTTGATGGGGCCCCCTACGAGCAGTACTTC CASGFDGAPYEQYF
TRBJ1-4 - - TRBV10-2 TGCGCCAGCAGTTCCAGCCGGGCAGATGAAAAACTGTTTTTT CASSSSRADEKLFF
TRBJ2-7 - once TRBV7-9 TGTGCCAGCAGCTCCCCGAAAGTGGAGGCTACCTCCTACGAGCAGTACTTC CASSSPKVEATSYEQYF
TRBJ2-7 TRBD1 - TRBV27 TGTGCCAGCAGTTTATTAGGACAGGGCTACGAGCAGTACTTC CASSLLGQGYEQYF
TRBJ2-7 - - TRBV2 TGTGCCACCAGGGTTTCCTACGAGCAGTACTTC CATRVSYEQYF
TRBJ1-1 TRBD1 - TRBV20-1 TGCAGTGCTAGAGTGGGGACAGGGCTTGAAGCTTTCTTT CSARVGTGLEAFF
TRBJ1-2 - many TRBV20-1 TGCAGTGCTAGTGTGGACGGGGTTTGGGGCTACACCTTC CSASVDGVWGYTF
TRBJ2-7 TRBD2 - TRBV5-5 TGTGCCAGCAGTTACCTGACTAGCGGGGGTGCCGAGCAGTACTTC CASSYLTSGGAEQYF
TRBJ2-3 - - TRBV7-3 TGTGCCAGCAGCTTAATTTCGGGGGGCACAGATACGCAGTATTTT CASSLISGGTDTQYF
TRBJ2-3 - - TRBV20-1 TGCAGTGCTAGAGCCGCAGGACTCACAGATACGCAGTATTTT CSARAAGLTDTQYF
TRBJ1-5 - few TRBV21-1 TGTGCCAGCAGCAAAGAAGTCGAGGGGAATTCGTATCAGCCCCAGCATTTT CASSKEVEGNSYQPQHF
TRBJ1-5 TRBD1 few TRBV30 TGTGCCTGGCTAGTACCGGGACAGAAGTTCAATCAGCCCCAGCATTTT CAWLVPGQKFNQPQHF
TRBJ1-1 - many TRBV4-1 TGCGCCAGCAGCCTACAGTTGAACACTGAAGCTTTCTTT CASSLQLNTEAFF
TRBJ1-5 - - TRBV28 TGTGCCAGCAGTTCGATAGATCAGCCCCAGCATTTT CASSSIDQPQHF
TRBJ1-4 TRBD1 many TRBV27 TGTGCCAGCAGCCTTACAGGGGGTGGCGAAAAACTGTTTTTT CASSLTGGGEKLFF
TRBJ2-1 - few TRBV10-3 TGTGCCATCAGTGATCTCCTGGGGGATGAGCAGTTCTTC CAISDLLGDEQFF
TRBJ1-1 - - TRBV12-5 TGTGCTAGTGGACCGGACAGCGGGGTACGAGAGGCTTTCTTT CASGPDSGVREAFF
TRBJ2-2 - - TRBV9 TGTGCCAGCAGCGTAGGGGATACCGGGGAGCTGTTTTTT CASSVGDTGELFF
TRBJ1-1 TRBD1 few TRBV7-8 TGTGCCAGCAGCACCCGGGACAGGGTTACTGAAGCTTTCTTT CASSTRDRVTEAFF
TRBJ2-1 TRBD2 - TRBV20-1 TGCAGTGCTCAGACTAGCGGGGGGGCTAGTCAGTTCTTC CSAQTSGGASQFF
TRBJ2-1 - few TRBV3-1 TGTGCCAGCAGCCCCGTTCTTCGCGGGGAGCAGTTCTTC CASSPVLRGEQFF
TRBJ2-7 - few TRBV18 TGTGCCAGCTCACCAAAACTCTCCTACGAGCAGTACTTC CASSPKLSYEQYF
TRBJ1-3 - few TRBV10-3 TGTGCCATCAGTGAGTCAAGGACCGCGATTCCGGGGAACACCATATATTTT CAISESRTAIPGNTIYF
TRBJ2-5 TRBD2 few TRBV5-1 TGCGCCAGCAGCTTGAATTCTCCGGGAGCGGGAGCGGTTTTTGAGACCCAGTACTTC CASSLNSPGAGAVFETQYF
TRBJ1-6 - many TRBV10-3 TGTGCCAACCACCGGGACACAAATTCACCCCTCCACTTT CANHRDTNSPLHF
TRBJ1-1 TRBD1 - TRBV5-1 TGCGCCAGCAGCTCGGACAGGAGGACAACTGAAGCTTTCTTT CASSSDRRTTEAFF
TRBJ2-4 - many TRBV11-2 TGTGCCAGCAGCTCGGGACGTTCGGACATTCAGTACTTC CASSSGRSDIQYF
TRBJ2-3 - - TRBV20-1 TGCAGTGCTAGAGATTGGGCGGGTGGAAGCAGCACAGATACGCAGTATTTT CSARDWAGGSSTDTQYF
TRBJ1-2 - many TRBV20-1 TGCAGTGCTAGAGCGAGGGGACAAGACTATGGCTACACCTTC CSARARGQDYGYTF
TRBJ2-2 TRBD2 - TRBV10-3 TGTGCCATCAGTGATCTCGTTACTAGCGGGGGCGGTTACACCGGGGAGCTGTTTTTT CAISDLVTSGGGYTGELFF
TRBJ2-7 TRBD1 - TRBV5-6 TGTGCCAGCAGCTCCCCTAGACAGGGGCCCGGTTCGAGCGAGCAGTACTTC CASSSPRQGPGSSEQYF
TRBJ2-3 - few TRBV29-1 TGCAGCGTTGTGAGGGACCGAGATACGCAGTATTTT CSVVRDRDTQYF
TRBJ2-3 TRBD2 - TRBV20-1 TGCAGTGCTAGATCTAGCGGGGATTTCACAGATACGCAGTATTTT CSARSSGDFTDTQYF
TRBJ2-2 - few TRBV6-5 TGTGCCAGCAGTTCCTCCGGGGAGGCTGGGGAGCTGTTTTTT CASSSSGEAGELFF
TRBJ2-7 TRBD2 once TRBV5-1 TGCGCCAGCAGCTTGGTGCGGGGGGGCCGGTACGAGCAGTACTTC CASSLVRGGRYEQYF
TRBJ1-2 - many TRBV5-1 TGCGCCAGCAGCCCTGACAGCCTCTATGGCTACACCTTC CASSPDSLYGYTF
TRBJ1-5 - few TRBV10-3 TGTGCCATCAGTGGGACAGACAATCAGCCCCAGCATTTT CAISGTDNQPQHF
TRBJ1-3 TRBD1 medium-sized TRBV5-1 TGCGCCAGCAGCCCAGACAGGGCTGGAAACACCATATATTTT CASSPDRAGNTIYF
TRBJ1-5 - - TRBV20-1 TGCAGTGCTAGTGGGGCAGGGCGAGAGAGCAATCAGCCCCAGCATTTT CSASGAGRESNQPQHF
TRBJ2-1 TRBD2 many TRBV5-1 TGCGCCAGCAGCTTATCTAGCGGGGCCTACAATGAGCAGTTCTTC CASSLSSGAYNEQFF
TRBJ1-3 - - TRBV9 TGTGCCAGCAGCGTAGCGTATTCAGGGCTCGGCTCTGGAAACACCATATATTTT CASSVAYSGLGSGNTIYF
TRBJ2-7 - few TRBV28 TGTGCCAGCAGTTTAACTTCCTACCTCTACGAGCAGTACTTC CASSLTSYLYEQYF
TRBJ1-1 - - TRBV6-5 TGTGCCAGCAGTTACAGGGGAGGCACTGAAGCTTTCTTT CASSYRGGTEAFF
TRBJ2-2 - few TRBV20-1 TGCAGTGCTAGAAGGGGTATTACCGGGGAGCTGTTTTTT CSARRGITGELFF
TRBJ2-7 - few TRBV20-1 TGCAGTGCACCTCTAGAGAACTCCTACGAGCAGTACTTC CSAPLENSYEQYF
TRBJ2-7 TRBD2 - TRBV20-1 TGCAGTGCTAGAGACCCTTCGACTAGCAGCTACGAGCAGTACTTC CSARDPSTSSYEQYF
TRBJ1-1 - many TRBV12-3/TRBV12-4 TGTGCCAGCAGTTTAGCGCCGGATGAAGCTTTCTTT CASSLAPDEAFF
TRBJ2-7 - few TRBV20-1 TGCAGTGCTAGCCCCGCCGGGACTCCCTCGTACGAGCAGTACTTC CSASPAGTPSYEQYF